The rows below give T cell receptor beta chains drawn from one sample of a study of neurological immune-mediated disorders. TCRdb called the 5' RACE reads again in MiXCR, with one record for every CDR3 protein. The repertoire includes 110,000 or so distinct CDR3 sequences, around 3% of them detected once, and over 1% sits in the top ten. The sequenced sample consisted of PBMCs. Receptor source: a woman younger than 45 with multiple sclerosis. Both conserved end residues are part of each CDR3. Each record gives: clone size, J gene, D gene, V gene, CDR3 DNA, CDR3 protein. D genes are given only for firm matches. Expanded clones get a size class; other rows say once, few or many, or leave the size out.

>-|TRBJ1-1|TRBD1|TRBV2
TGTGCCAGCAGTGTATTCATCGACAGGGACACTGAAGCTTTCTTT
CASSVFIDRDTEAFF
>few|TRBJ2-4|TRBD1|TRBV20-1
TGCAGTGCTAGGGAGACAGGGCTAGCCAAAAACATTCAGTACTTC
CSARETGLAKNIQYF
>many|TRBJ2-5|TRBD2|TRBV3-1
TGTGCCAGCAGTTCTGGAGCGGGGGGGCCAAAGACCCAGTACTTC
CASSSGAGGPKTQYF
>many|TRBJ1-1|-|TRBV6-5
TGTGTCTCGGGGGGGGCGTACACTGAAGCTTTCTTT
CVSGGAYTEAFF
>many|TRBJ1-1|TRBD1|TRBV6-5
TGTGCCAGCATTAGGGACAGGGGCTTTAGGGAAGCTTTCTTT
CASIRDRGFREAFF
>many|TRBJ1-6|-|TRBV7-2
TGTGCCAGCAGCTTACGACTAGGCTATAATTCACCCCTCCACTTT
CASSLRLGYNSPLHF
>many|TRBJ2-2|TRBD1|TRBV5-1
TGCGCCAGCAGCGACAGGGCCGGCACCGGGGAGCTGTTTTTT
CASSDRAGTGELFF
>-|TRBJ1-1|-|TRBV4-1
TGCGCCAGCAGCCAAGTGCTGGGGATGAACACTGAAGCTTTCTTT
CASSQVLGMNTEAFF
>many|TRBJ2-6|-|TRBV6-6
TGTGCCAGCAGTTACGTAGGGGCCAACGTCCTGACTTTC
CASSYVGANVLTF
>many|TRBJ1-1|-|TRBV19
TGTGCCAGTAGCTTCACTGGAGAAGTCACTGAAGCTTTCTTT
CASSFTGEVTEAFF
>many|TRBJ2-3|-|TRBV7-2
TGTGCCAGCAGCAAGCCGCGCGTGGGAGCGACAGATACGCAGTATTTT
CASSKPRVGATDTQYF
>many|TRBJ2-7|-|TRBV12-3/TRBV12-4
TGTGCCAGCACCCCGGGGACAACCGGCGAGCAGTACTTC
CASTPGTTGEQYF
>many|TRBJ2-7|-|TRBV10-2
TGCGCCAGCAGTGAGGGCAGAACCTACGAGCAGTACTTC
CASSEGRTYEQYF
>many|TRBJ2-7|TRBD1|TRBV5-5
TGTGCCAGCAGAAAAGGTGACAGGGGCGGCGAGCAGTACTTC
CASRKGDRGGEQYF
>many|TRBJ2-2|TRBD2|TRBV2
TGTGCCAGCAGTGGTTCGGGAGGGCCATCTCCCGGGGAGCTGTTTTTT
CASSGSGGPSPGELFF
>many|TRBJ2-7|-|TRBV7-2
TGTGCCAGCAGCCGGACAGCCAAGAACTACGAGCAGTACTTC
CASSRTAKNYEQYF
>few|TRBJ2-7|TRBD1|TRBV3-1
TGTGCCAGCAGCCCTGCCAGGGGGCTCAATGGGGAGCAGTACTTC
CASSPARGLNGEQYF
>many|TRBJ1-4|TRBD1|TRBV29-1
TGCAGCGTTGAAGAGTATGGGACAGGGCGTGAAAAACTGTTTTTT
CSVEEYGTGREKLFF
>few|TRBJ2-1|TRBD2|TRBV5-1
TGCGCCAGCAGCTTTTCGGGGACTAGCGGGGGGGCCCCCTCCTACAATGAGCAGTTCTTC
CASSFSGTSGGAPSYNEQFF
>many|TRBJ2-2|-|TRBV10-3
TGTGCCATCAGTGACCGACCAGACCCTTCGAACACCGGGGAGCTGTTTTTT
CAISDRPDPSNTGELFF
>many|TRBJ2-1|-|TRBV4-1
TGCGCCAGCAGCCAATCTAACGGCCACAATGAGCAGTTCTTC
CASSQSNGHNEQFF
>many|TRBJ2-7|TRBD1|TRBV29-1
TGCAGCGTGACGGGACAGGGAGGCTACGAGCAGTACTTC
CSVTGQGGYEQYF
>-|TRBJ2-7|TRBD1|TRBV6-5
TGTGCCAGCAGTTACGTACAGGGGTGGGAGCAGTACTTC
CASSYVQGWEQYF
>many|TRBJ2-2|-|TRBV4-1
TGCGCCAGCAGCCAGGGGGGGCTAGCCGGGGAGCTGTTTTTT
CASSQGGLAGELFF
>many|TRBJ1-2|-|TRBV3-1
TGTGCCAGCAGCCAAGTAACGTCCAGGGGCTACACCTTC
CASSQVTSRGYTF
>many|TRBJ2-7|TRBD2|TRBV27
TGTGCCAGCAGTTTAAGCGGGGGTTACGCGCAGTACTTC
CASSLSGGYAQYF